This note documents a single T cell receptor beta chain sequence. In its sample, this clonotype was seen a few times. The antigen it recognizes is unknown. The sample holds no much larger clone one base away, and base qualities are not on file. The data stem from a study of identical twins (dated by TCRdb to 2016 to 2017). As for the study more broadly: TCR alpha and beta repertoires from monozygotic twins, unrelated adults of various ages and cord blood were deep-sequenced to test whether fetal clonotypes persist. To rule out contamination, replicate twin experiments were performed at different times with different library preparation protocols. Broader findings and caveats from the paper: The excess sharing between twins in beta out-of-frame sequences was weaker because fewer shared sequences reduced the signal-to-noise ratio. Compared with coincidental sharing between unrelated individuals, an excess of low generation-probability sequences was observed among out-of-frame TCR alpha sequences shared between twins. Recombination models systematically underestimated out-of-frame TCR alpha sharing in monozygotic twins but agreed with sharing between unrelated individuals. Fewer insertions were carried by abundant cord blood beta clonotypes; a weaker similar trend was observed in young adult naive repertoires, while no such trend was observed in memory repertoires. Zero-insertion analyses could be partly confounded by invariant T cells such as MAIT and iNKT, although diverse VJ usage argued against such confounding for most clonotypes. Because the same donors could not be followed over many years, the conclusions depended on cross-sectional statistical analysis.

All donors were healthy Caucasians. Three pairs of female monozygotic twins, all aged 18 to 29 years, made up the twin cohort. Positive isolation kits from Invitrogen were used to isolate the CD4+ and CD8+ T cell populations. Library construction relied on 5' RACE. The sample was run on an Illumina HiSeq 2000. Template switching added a universal primer binding site, and the final cDNA carried a unique molecular identifier that allowed TCR cDNA molecules to be counted accurately. Specific primers in the conserved constant-segment region were used to synthesize first-strand cDNA for TCR alpha and beta chains. Each cDNA library was double barcoded, with a SMART-Mk sample barcode plus Illumina barcodes, to control for contamination. Two successive PCR steps introduced TruSeq adapter sequences along with Illumina sample barcodes. Sequencing of the TCR alpha and beta cDNA libraries was done on the Illumina HiSeq platform using custom primers. The authors processed their data as follows. Raw reads were processed with MiGEC to extract unique molecular identifiers, and MiXCR was used to determine CDR3 positions. Recombination models were inferred per individual with the repgenHMM and IGoR tools using an EM algorithm. Shared clonotypes were analyzed with the tcR package in R, and sharing was normalized by the product of cloneset sizes. Out-of-frame nonproductive sequences were analyzed to study raw recombination free of thymic and clonal selection effects. The public reads were reprocessed in TCRdb via fastp at Q25 and MiXCR, keeping in-frame beta chains. Under each unique CDR3 protein, matching rows form one entry showing the most common genes and DNA. Clone size and V and J calls follow TCRdb, not the original study. This sample is represented by more than 400,000 distinct CDR3 sequences; 12% to 15% of them were singletons. Jointly, the top ten make up 0.44% of the sample.

Cut back by 2 bases and 1 base, the V and J ends lie 10 bases apart. CDR1 and CDR2, looked up from the germline V gene (reference sequence), are DFQATT and SNEGSKA. Including the terminal cysteine and phenylalanine, the CDR3 comprises 14 residues. The only DNA kept is the CDR3, 42 bases in frame from the first base. The data also belong to a second study, concerning yellow fever vaccine responses in identical twins. According to the second study: The authors reported that the T cell response to vaccination in identical twins appeared partly convergent and partly personalized. Focusing on identical twins, the study followed the T cell clones that responded to the vaccine, and did so with precision.

The sequence joins TRBV20-1 to TRBJ2-3, with the D gene tentatively TRBD1 or TRBD2, based on 5 matching bases in each. The sequence was collected from a woman younger than 35 in good health. The sequenced sample consisted of CD4+ T cells sorted from blood. The CDR3 in this case is CSARWQGGTDTQYF. The nucleotides read TGCAGTGCTAGATGGCAGGGAGGCACAGATACGCAGTATTTT.